The present T cell receptor (beta chain) was sequenced within a study of control samples from healthy donors and cancer patients. Some clones are missing from TCRdb's copy, which holds only in-frame ones; the method was immunoSEQ multiplex PCR. The data hold 70,000 or so clones, with roughly 89% observed a single time. The V and J ends lost 5 bases and 2 bases respectively, with 15 bases between them. Germline loops: CDR1 SEHNR, CDR2 FQNEAQ (reference sequence). The CDR3 length is 16 residues. Material for sequencing was PBMCs. This TCR was sampled from a man aged 55-75 years with lung cancer. V and J are TRBV7-9 and TRBJ1-4, with D perhaps TRBD1 (5 bases). CDR3 bases: TGTGCCAGCAGCCCCCGACGGGGGGGGACTAATGAAAAACTGTTTTTT. Translated, it gives CASSPRRGGTNEKLFF.